This entry lists 13 T cell receptor beta chains sequenced from one sample in a study of tumor-infiltrating lymphocytes in primary liver carcinoma. A constant-region primer primed TCR beta cDNA synthesis from 400 to 550 ng of total RNA. Sequencing libraries for TCR beta derived from three nested multiplex PCR rounds that used slightly modified ARM-PCR. TRBV1-TRBV30 forward primers paired with a C-beta reverse primer drove the first two PCR rounds, roughly 9 cycles each. TCRdb passed the multiplex PCR reads through MiXCR, listing each CDR3 protein once. The sample lists some 87,000 distinct CDR3 sequences, just under 70% seen once, with more than 25% in the top ten. Each 20-30 mg portion of unsorted bulk tissue served as the source for co-extraction of RNA and DNA. Sequencing input: tumor-adjacent normal liver tissue. The source of these receptors is a man between 40 and 49 years old with primary liver carcinoma and hepatitis B virus infection.

This clonotype appeared a few times. J is TRBJ2-7 and V is TRBV28, with a weak D call TRBD2 (6 bases). Germline CDR1 reads MDHEN; CDR2 reads SYDVKM. The CDR3 is made up of 19 amino acids. The V gene lost 2 bases and the J gene lost 3 bases, with 26 bases spanning the gap. The CDR3 protein is CASSLESGGVLHVGYEQYF. The CDR3 nucleotides read TGTGCCAGCAGTTTAGAAAGTGGAGGGGTCCTCCACGTAGGCTACGAGCAGTACTTC.

As for this clonotype: No conserved phenylalanine or tryptophan is present at the end of the CDR3, so a read error is the likely explanation. The chain carries TRBV6-1 and TRBJ1-2; D remains ambiguous. The CDR3 runs 18 residues. The germline CDR1 and CDR2 sequences are MNHNS and SASEGT. CDR3 DNA: TGTGCCAGCAGTGAAGTTGGAGATTACAGACCAATGGAATATGCCTACACCTCC. The encoded protein is CASSEVGDYRPMEYAYTS.

In regard to this clonotype: Because it lacks the conserved phenylalanine or tryptophan at the end, this CDR3 is likely a read error. The V call is TRBV7-2, the J call TRBJ2-2, with TRBD2 as a possible D gene (6 bases). Germline values: CDR1 SGHTA, CDR2 FQGNSA. The CDR3 runs 17 residues. The V end was cut by 2 bases, the J end by 2 bases, with 15 bases between. CDR3 sequence: CASSLHGGLTNTGELFL. CDR3 DNA: TGTGCCAGCAGCTTACACGGAGGACTAACTAACACCGGGGAGCTGTTTCTT.

A note on this clonotype: At one end the junction does not follow the germline gene, possibly because of a read error. J is TRBJ2-3 and V is TRBV11-2, with D perhaps TRBD2 (6 bases). The length of the CDR3 is 15 residues. CDR1 and CDR2 (germline): SGHAT, FQNNGV. The CDR3 DNA is TGTGCCAGTAGCTTAGGATTGGGGGGTTCAGATGCGCGGTATTTT. It codes for CASSLGLGGSDARYF.

This clonotype was picked up many times. V usage is TRBV11-2 and J usage is TRBJ2-7, with D uncertain. The CDR3 runs to 16 residues. The germline V gene has CDR1 SGHAT and CDR2 FQNNGV. Trimming pared 0 bases from V and 0 bases from J, leaving 12 bases between. CDR3 residues: CASSLDSSYLSYEQYF. The CDR3 nucleotides read TGTGCCAGCAGCTTAGATAGTTCCTACCTCTCCTACGAGCAGTACTTC.

In the case of this clonotype: This may be a read error: a much more frequent sequence differs by one nucleotide. V usage is TRBV6-2 or TRBV6-3 and J usage is TRBJ1-2; D might be TRBD1 (5 bases). The V gene's germline CDR1 is MNHEY and CDR2 SVGEGT. This CDR3 region has 16 residues. V was pared by 3 bases and J by 2 bases, with 16 bases between. The chain's CDR3 is CASSYSRTRENYGYTF. Written as DNA, the CDR3 is TGTGCCAGCAGTTATTCCAGGACAAGGGAGAACTATGGCTACACCTTC.

A note on this clonotype: Lacking the conserved final phenylalanine or tryptophan, this CDR3 likely reflects a read error. J is TRBJ2-7 and V is TRBV11-1; no reliable D call. The length of the CDR3 is 14 residues. V was cut by 5 bases and J by 3 bases, with 14 bases left in between. The germline CDR1 and CDR2 sequences are SGHAT and FQDESV (reference sequence). In DNA form, the CDR3 reads TGTGCCAGCAGCCCTGCAGGAGTCTTCTACGAGCAGTACTAC. It encodes CASSPAGVFYEQYY.

This clonotype showed up many times. The J gene is TRBJ1-5, the V gene TRBV12-3 or TRBV12-4, with D possibly matching TRBD1 (5 bases). The CDR3 consists of 13 residues. V shed 5 bases and J shed 9 bases, with 14 bases lying between them. CDR3 DNA sequence: TGTGCCAGCAGTCCCGACACCCAGGGGCCCCAGCATTTT. Translating it yields CASSPDTQGPQHF.

About this clonotype itself: This could be a read error, since a much larger clone is one nucleotide away. The V call is TRBV4-1, the J call TRBJ1-5; no reliable D call. The end of the DNA fits TRBJ2-3 better, so the J call may be wrong. There are 14 residues in the CDR3. Per germline, CDR1 MGHRA and CDR2 YSYEKL. The CDR3 DNA is TGCGCCAGCAGCCAAATTGGGGTTTGGCAGCCCCAGTATTTT. Translation gives CASSQIGVWQPQYF.

In the case of this clonotype: At one boundary the junction diverges from the germline segment, which might be a read error. The CDR3 DNA follows: TGTGCCAGCAGCGCACCGGGACCAGGGGGGGAGACCCGGTACTTC. Translating it yields CASSAPGPGGETRYF. This chain uses TRBV11-2 with TRBJ2-5, with D perhaps TRBD1 or TRBD2 (7 bases each). Germline V lookup: CDR1 SGHAT, CDR2 FQNNGV. There are 15 residues in the CDR3. Looking up the rest from reference TRBV11-2 and TRBJ2-5 gives the full variable domain: EAGVAQSPRYKIIEKRQSVAFWCNPISGHATLYWYQQILGQGPKLLIQFQNNGVVDDSQLPKDRFSAERLKGVDSTLKIQPAKLEDSAVYLCASSAPGPGGETRYFGPGTRLLVL.

About this clonotype: This likely comes from a read error, as the CDR3 has no conserved phenylalanine or tryptophan at its end. The gene calls are TRBV4-2 and TRBJ2-1, with D perhaps TRBD2 (6 bases). Germline-derived CDR1 and CDR2 are LGHNA and YNFKEQ. V lost 3 bases to trimming and J lost 4 bases, with 16 bases between them. This CDR3 spans 16 amino acids. The CDR3 nucleotides are TGTGCCAGCAGCCATACTGGAAGTAGCGGATACAATGAGCAGTTCTCC. Protein product: CASSHTGSSGYNEQFS.

In this sample, this clonotype turned up many times. The chain employs TRBV7-8 and TRBJ2-5; 7 nucleotides line up with TRBD2. The junction had 15 bases not matched to a gene; V was cut back by 3 bases and J by 8 bases. The CDR3 spans 16 residues. Germline-derived CDR1 and CDR2 are SGHVS and FQNEAQ. The CDR3 region has the DNA TGTGCCAGCAGCTTGGCCCCCGGAGTGGGAGGGGAAACCCAGTACTTC. Translation gives CASSLAPGVGGETQYF.

Comment on this clonotype: The junction differs from germline at one of its ends, possibly a read error. The gene calls are TRBV9 and TRBJ2-1; no clear D. Germline V gene sequence: CDR1 SGDLS, CDR2 YYNGEE. CDR3 length: 15 amino acids. CDR3 region: CVSSASQQNSNEQFF. The CDR3 bases are TGTGTCAGCAGCGCCTCACAGCAGAACTCCAATGAGCAGTTCTTC.